This passage covers 13 T cell receptor beta chains from one sample sequenced in a study of T cell changes during pregnancy in multiple sclerosis. Sequencing was performed with immunoSEQ multiplex PCR; in TCRdb, only in-frame clones are kept and a portion is missing. The sample has some 20,000 clones; about 90% are singletons. The source was CD8+ T cells from peripheral blood mononuclear cells, collected in the second trimester of pregnancy. These TCRs come from a female donor in good health, enrolled as a control in a pregnancy study.

The rearrangement uses TRBV6-1 and TRBJ2-7, with 13 bases aligning to TRBD2. The germline V gene encodes CDR1 MNHNS and CDR2 SASEGT. CDR3 size: 17 residues. Losses at the gene ends were 2 bases for V and 3 bases for J; bases not matched to a gene: 7. The CDR3 coding sequence is TGTGCCAGCAGTGAATGGGCTCGGACTAGCGGGAGCTACGAGCAGTACTTC. It translates to CASSEWARTSGSYEQYF.

The rearrangement links TRBV13 to TRBJ2-7, with a tentative D call TRBD1 (6 bases). Trimming stripped 3 bases from V and 6 bases from J, with 21 bases between. Germline V gene sequence: CDR1 PRHDT, CDR2 FYEKMQ (reference sequence). The CDR3 length is 16 residues. This CDR3 is CASSLQGSRGVSEQYF. The CDR3 DNA follows: TGTGCCAGCAGCTTGCAGGGAAGCAGGGGAGTATCCGAGCAGTACTTC.

V and J are TRBV19 and TRBJ2-7; the D is unclear. The CDR3 has 13 amino acids. The V end lost 5 bases, the J end lost 2 bases, and 10 bases lay between the germline ends. Germline lookup yields CDR1 LNHDA and CDR2 SQIVND (reference sequence). The CDR3 region is CASSYSETYEQYF. CDR3 in DNA: TGTGCCAGTAGTTATTCGGAGACCTACGAGCAGTACTTC.

The chain is built from TRBV27 and TRBJ1-2; 9 bases match TRBD1. The V segment lost 0 bases and the J segment 7 bases; nucleotides outside the gene matches: 6. Germline V lookup: CDR1 MNHEY, CDR2 SMNVEV (reference sequence). The CDR3 sequence is 15 residues long. CDR3 sequence (DNA): TGTGCCAGCAGTTTATCGGCCACAGGGGGCGGTGGCTACACCTTC. Its protein is CASSLSATGGGGYTF.

V gene TRBV4-1 combines with J gene TRBJ2-5; 12 positions agree with TRBD2. CDR1 and CDR2 (germline): MGHRA, YSYEKL. There are 19 residues in the CDR3. The V gene end was trimmed by 3 bases and the J gene end by 5 bases; junction bases not matched to a gene: 16. CDR3 sequence: CASSHFPPPSGGAQETQYF. CDR3 nucleotide sequence: TGCGCCAGCAGCCACTTCCCCCCCCCTAGCGGGGGGGCCCAGGAGACCCAGTACTTC.

The chain has TRBV2 and TRBJ2-2, with 13 bases fitting TRBD2. The V gene's germline CDR1 is SNHLY and CDR2 FYNNEI. This CDR3 is 17 amino acids long. Unmatched junction bases numbered 9, after V lost 6 bases and J lost 5 bases. The CDR3 is CASRTKPGLAGTGELFF. DNA for the CDR3: TGTGCCAGCAGAACTAAACCGGGACTAGCGGGAACCGGGGAGCTGTTTTTT.

V is TRBV7-8 and J is TRBJ2-1, with 8 bases that match TRBD2. CDR3 length: 16 amino acids. V shed 5 bases and J 4 bases; nucleotides not matched to a gene: 10. The germline CDR1 and CDR2 sequences are SGHVS and FQNEAQ. CDR3 bases: TGTGCCAGCAGCCCCGGGGTGGCGGGGGGTTACAATGAGCAGTTCTTC. Its translation is CASSPGVAGGYNEQFF.

This chain links TRBV29-1 with TRBJ2-1; perhaps TRBD2 as D (5 bases). Trimming took off 1 base at V and 4 bases at J, with 17 bases between the two ends. This CDR3 has 16 residues. Germline loops: CDR1 SQVTM, CDR2 ANQGSEA. CDR3 residues: CSVEGASPTTYNEQFF. As DNA, the CDR3 is TGCAGCGTTGAAGGGGCTAGCCCAACAACGTACAATGAGCAGTTCTTC.

The rearrangement links TRBV11-2 to TRBJ2-1, with D perhaps TRBD1 (6 bases). Germline CDR1 reads SGHAT; CDR2 reads FQNNGV. Trimming removed 1 base from V and 1 base from J, with 11 bases in between. CDR3 length equals 16 residues. CDR3 protein: CASSLGTGNSYNEQFF. Here the CDR3 DNA reads TGTGCCAGCAGCTTAGGCACAGGGAATTCCTACAATGAGCAGTTCTTC.

This clone was picked up a small number of times. V gene TRBV6-6 combines with J gene TRBJ1-5, with D unclear. The V gene's germline CDR1 is MNHNY and CDR2 SVGAGI (reference sequence). The V end lost 6 bases, the J end lost 0 bases, and 9 bases lay between the germline ends. The CDR3 totals 14 residues. CDR3 residues: CASSPSYSNQPQHF. The CDR3 DNA follows: TGTGCCAGCAGCCCTAGCTATAGCAATCAGCCCCAGCATTTT.

This chain uses TRBV19 with TRBJ1-5; the D is unclear. The CDR3 contains 13 residues. V lost 6 bases and J lost 10, with 16 bases in between. Germline CDR1 reads LNHDA; CDR2 reads SQIVND (reference sequence). In DNA form, the CDR3 reads TGTGCCAGTAGCCCCGGCCCGGGAGAACCCCAGCATTTT. It translates to CASSPGPGEPQHF.

The rearrangement uses TRBV19 and TRBJ2-1, with a tentative D call TRBD2 (7 bases). Germline assignment: CDR1 LNHDA and CDR2 SQIVND (reference sequence). The CDR3 consists of 14 residues. Trimming left V 6 bases short and J 8 bases short, with 17 bases between. The CDR3: CASRRGDYSDEQFF. In DNA form, the CDR3 reads TGTGCCAGTAGGAGGGGGGACTACTCCGATGAGCAGTTCTTC. Drawing the rest from reference TRBV19 and TRBJ2-1, the complete variable domain is DGGITQSPKYLFRKEGQNVTLSCEQNLNHDAMYWYRQDPGQGLRLIYYSQIVNDFQKGDIAEGYSVSREKKESFPLTVTSAQKNPTAFYLCASRRGDYSDEQFFGPGTRLTVL.

The chain couples TRBV2 to TRBJ2-7; 9 bases match TRBD2. Germline CDR1 reads SNHLY; CDR2 reads FYNNEI. The CDR3 spans 14 residues. The ends lost 7 bases at V and 2 bases at J; junction bases unmatched: 6. The chain's CDR3 is CASMEREAAYEQYF. DNA for the CDR3: TGTGCCAGCATGGAGCGGGAGGCCGCCTACGAGCAGTACTTC.